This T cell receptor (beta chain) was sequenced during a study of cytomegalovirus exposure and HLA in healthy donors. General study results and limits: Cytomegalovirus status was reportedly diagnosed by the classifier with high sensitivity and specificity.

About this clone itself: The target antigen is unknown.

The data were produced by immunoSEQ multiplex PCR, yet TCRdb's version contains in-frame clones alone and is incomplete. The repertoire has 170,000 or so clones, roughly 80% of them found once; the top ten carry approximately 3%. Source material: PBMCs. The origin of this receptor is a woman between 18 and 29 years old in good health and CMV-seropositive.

The CDR3, as DNA: TGTGCCAGCAGTTCATACCGACAGGGAGGCACTGAAGCTTTCTTT. This translates into CASSSYRQGGTEAFF. This sequence joins TRBV6-6 and TRBJ1-1, with 7 bases lining up with TRBD1. The length of the CDR3 is 15 residues. CDR1 MNHNY and CDR2 SVGAGI come from the germline V gene (reference sequence). V lost 4 bases, J lost 4 bases, and 9 bases stayed unmatched.